These 13 T cell receptor beta chains were sequenced from one sample in a study of blood T cell repertoires in COVID-19. Measured with immunoSEQ multiplex PCR; TCRdb has only the in-frame clones, and not every one. The sample comprises nearly 250,000 clones, 86% of which are singletons, and 5.5% to 6.5% rests with the top ten. Sequenced: peripheral blood. The receptors here all came from a woman of 80 years or more with COVID-19, enrolled during active disease.

The chain recombines TRBV6-2 or TRBV6-3 with TRBJ1-5; D might be TRBD1 (6 bases). V was shortened by 2 bases and J by 6 bases, with 8 bases between the two germline ends. CDR3 length: 13 residues. CDR1 is MNHEY and CDR2 is SVGEGT in the germline V gene. Here the CDR3 reads CASSYTTGQPQHF. In DNA form, the CDR3 reads TGTGCCAGCAGTTACACGACAGGTCAGCCCCAGCATTTT.

The genes are TRBV18 and TRBJ2-1; D unclear. The CDR3 has 13 amino acids. Germline CDR1 and CDR2: KGHSH and LQKENI. Trimming left V 2 bases short and J 8 bases short, with 10 bases between. CDR3 sequence: CASSPGTNYEQFF. CDR3 DNA sequence: TGTGCCAGCTCACCAGGTACTAACTATGAGCAGTTCTTC.

This rearrangement joins TRBV12-3 or TRBV12-4 to TRBJ1-2, with 7 bases lining up with TRBD1. V lost 3 bases and J lost 13; bases outside the gene matches: 11. The length of the CDR3 is 13 residues. The CDR3 loop is CASSFSAGGNSTF. The DNA of the CDR3 is TGTGCCAGCAGTTTCTCGGCAGGGGGGAATAGCACCTTC.

The chain joins TRBV5-4 to TRBJ1-2; D perhaps matches TRBD1 (5 bases). Germline V gene lookup returns CDR1 SGHNT and CDR2 YYREEE (reference sequence). Trimming stripped 3 bases from V and 4 bases from J, with 13 bases between. The CDR3 is 14 amino acids. The CDR3 here is CASSSGGVGYGYTF. The CDR3 coding sequence is TGTGCCAGCAGCTCTGGAGGGGTCGGCTATGGCTACACCTTC.

The CDR3 region has the DNA TGTGCCAGCAGCGTAAACTCCGGGACTAGCGGGTACGAGCAGTACTTC. This gives the protein CASSVNSGTSGYEQYF. The chain is built from TRBV7-3 and TRBJ2-7, with 12 nucleotides matching TRBD2. There are 16 residues in the CDR3. The V segment lost 5 bases and the J segment 4 bases; nucleotides outside the gene matches: 9. CDR1 and CDR2 (germline): SGHTA, FQGTGA.

The CDR3 region has the DNA TGTGCCAGCACCCTGGGACTTAACACCGGGGAGCTGTTTTTT. This encodes CASTLGLNTGELFF. The chain combines TRBV7-9 with TRBJ2-2, with D maybe TRBD2 (6 bases). Germline V gene sequence: CDR1 SEHNR, CDR2 FQNEAQ (reference sequence). CDR3 size: 14 residues. V was pared by 7 bases and J by 2 bases, with 11 bases between. The entire variable domain, with the rest obtained from reference TRBV7-9 and TRBJ2-2, is as follows: DTGVSQNPRHKITKRGQNVTFRCDPISEHNRLYWYRQTLGQGPEFLTYFQNEAQLEKSRLLSDRFSAERPKGSFSTLEIQRTEQGDSAMYLCASTLGLNTGELFFGEGSRLTVL.

The chain is built from TRBV4-2 and TRBJ2-5, with a possible D match to TRBD1 (5 bases). Per the germline V gene, CDR1 is LGHNA and CDR2 is YNFKEQ. The CDR3 sequence is 15 residues long. V dropped 4 bases and J dropped 0 bases, with 12 bases sitting between them. In DNA, the CDR3 is TGTGCCAGCAGCCCGAGTCAGGGCTACCAAGAGACCCAGTACTTC. It codes for CASSPSQGYQETQYF.

V and J are TRBV5-4 and TRBJ2-2, with TRBD1 as a possible D gene (6 bases). Germline V gene data show CDR1 as SGHNT and CDR2 as YYREEE (reference sequence). CDR3 size: 14 residues. V lost 3 bases and J lost 7, with 13 bases in between. CDR3 coding DNA: TGTGCCAGCAGCTCCACAGGGTTAGTCGGGGAGCTGTTTTTT. Protein sequence: CASSSTGLVGELFF.

The chain uses TRBV29-1 and TRBJ2-5; the match to TRBD1 covers 7 bases. CDR3 length: 15 residues. The germline CDR1 and CDR2 sequences are SQVTM and ANQGSEA. Losses at the gene ends were 8 bases for V and 3 bases for J; bases not matched to a gene: 15. CDR3 protein: CSLIPQGTPKETQYF. CDR3 in DNA: TGCAGCTTAATTCCACAGGGGACACCCAAAGAGACCCAGTACTTC.

The J gene is TRBJ1-2, the V gene TRBV5-1; D gene ambiguous. V was pared by 0 bases and J by 0 bases, with 6 bases between. The CDR3 totals 14 residues. CDR1 SGHRS and CDR2 YFSETQ come from the germline V gene. CDR3 amino acids: CASSLVAANYGYTF. The CDR3 DNA follows: TGCGCCAGCAGCTTGGTGGCAGCTAACTATGGCTACACCTTC.

This clone was counted between two and nine times. The chain uses TRBV5-1 and TRBJ2-3; TRBD2 is a possible D gene (6 bases). Trimming stripped 0 bases from V and 1 base from J, with 9 bases between. The germline V gene has CDR1 SGHRS and CDR2 YFSETQ. This CDR3 is 15 amino acids long. CDR3 nucleotides: TGCGCCAGCAGCTTGGAAGGCGGGGGCACAGATACGCAGTATTTT. It specifies CASSLEGGGTDTQYF.

This clone was seen a single time. This chain joins TRBV3-1 (or the pseudogene TRBV3-2) and TRBJ2-5; TRBD1 matches at 8 bases. Germline V gives CDR1 LGHDT, CDR2 YNNKEL (reference sequence). The J segment lost 5 bases and the V segment lost 5 bases, leaving 13 bases of the junction unmatched. The CDR3 is made up of 16 amino acids. CDR3 protein: CASSTTPPRGLETQYF. In DNA, the CDR3 is TGTGCCAGCAGCACAACACCCCCCAGGGGGCTGGAGACCCAGTACTTC.

The chain is built from TRBV6-6 and TRBJ1-5, with 7 nucleotides matching TRBD1. Losses at the gene ends were 5 bases for V and 0 bases for J; bases not matched to a gene: 10. The CDR3 has 17 residues. From germline, CDR1 is MNHNY and CDR2 SVGAGI (reference sequence). In DNA, the CDR3 is TGTGCCAGCAGTCGACTCGGGACAGCCTTTAGCAATCAGCCCCAGCATTTT. This codes for CASSRLGTAFSNQPQHF.